The rows below give T cell receptor beta chains drawn from one sample of a study of Tregs in tolerant kidney transplant recipients. Some clones are missing from TCRdb's copy, which holds only in-frame ones; the method was immunoSEQ multiplex PCR. The sample lists about 240,000 clones, approximately 84% seen once, with 0.5% to 0.65% in the top ten. The sample comprised CD4+ T cells from blood. The receptors were sampled from a human donor in good health. Each CDR3 is given with its conserved first and last residue.

>TRBJ2-7|TRBV6-5
CASSPEILAREQYF
>TRBJ1-5|TRBV19
CASSLGTGVNQPQHF
>TRBJ2-5|TRBV6-5
CASRAGGPRETQYF
>TRBJ2-1|TRBV19
CASSIPSGSPNEQFF
>TRBJ2-3|TRBV7-8
CASRAGSGGAPDTQYF
>TRBJ1-5|TRBV5-1
CASSLAGGRFPQHF
>TRBJ2-7|TRBV5-1
CASSLGAGVHEQYF
>TRBJ2-1|TRBV11-3
CASSSLAGGHYNEQFF
>TRBJ1-1|TRBV7-9
CASSLALGGTEAFF
>TRBJ2-3|TRBV5-1
CASKLQGTADTQYF
>TRBJ1-1|TRBV10-2
CASSGTGTGMSEAFF
>TRBJ2-1|TRBV19
CASSPTSGLFLNNEQFF
>TRBJ1-2|TRBV6-5
CASSPDRGNSGYTF
>TRBJ1-6|TRBV9
CANSVGDRDYNSPLHF
>TRBJ1-5|TRBV5-6
CASSLGTGGDYSNQPQHF
>TRBJ1-6|TRBV5-6
CASSFSSHNNSPLHF
>TRBJ1-1|TRBV9
CASSFRTGGLAEAFF